Each of the 29 T cell receptor beta chains below was sequenced from the same sample in a study of STAT3 mutations in large granular lymphocyte leukemia. Regarding the study as a whole: Every T-cell large granular lymphocyte leukemia patient had at least one immunodominant TCR beta clonotype.

No cognate antigen is known for these TCRs. Repertoires were generated with immunoSEQ multiplex PCR, while TCRdb's copy carries only in-frame clones and drops some. The sample has more than 25,000 clones; around three quarters are singletons. The sample comprised peripheral blood mononuclear cells. The receptor source for this set is a woman between 50 and 59 years old with T-cell large granular lymphocyte leukemia. Some clones in this sample may be carry-over from other donors' samples.

V is TRBV15 and J is TRBJ1-5; D not resolved. The CDR3 contains 15 residues. Looked up from germline, CDR1 is LNHNV and CDR2 is YYDKDF (reference sequence). With 1 base removed from V and 5 bases from J, the gap between germline ends came to 12 bases. The CDR3 DNA reads TGTGCCACCAGCAGAGGGCACCGCGAAGATCAGCCCCAGCATTTT. This codes for CATSRGHREDQPQHF.

In nucleotides, the CDR3 is TGCGCCAGCAGCTTGGTGGCCCTACTAGCGGGAGGCCGGAATGAGCAGTTCTTC. As protein: CASSLVALLAGGRNEQFF. The V gene is TRBV5-1, the J gene TRBJ2-1; 12 bases are shared with TRBD2. CDR1 SGHRS and CDR2 YFSETQ come from the germline V gene. The V gene end was trimmed by 0 bases and the J gene end by 7 bases; junction bases not matched to a gene: 11. The CDR3 covers 18 residues.

The V and J genes are TRBV7-9 and TRBJ2-2; no reliable D call. The CDR3 has 15 residues. V dropped 0 bases and J dropped 0 bases, with 5 bases sitting between them. CDR1 and CDR2 (germline): SEHNR, FQNEAQ (reference sequence). CDR3 loop: CASSLAGSNTGELFF. Written as DNA, the CDR3 is TGTGCCAGCAGCTTAGCAGGATCGAACACCGGGGAGCTGTTTTTT.

The chain links TRBV12-5 to TRBJ2-5; D is unresolved. This CDR3 is built from 14 residues. CDR1 is LGHNT, CDR2 FRNRAP, per germline. V lost 6 bases, J lost 2 bases, and 13 bases lay in between. The CDR3 loop is CASGRSSPQETQYF. In DNA, the CDR3 is TGTGCTAGTGGCCGGAGCTCACCACAAGAGACCCAGTACTTC.

This clone was seen once. The chain combines TRBV13 with TRBJ1-1; 9 bases line up with TRBD1. Germline CDR1 reads PRHDT; CDR2 reads FYEKMQ (reference sequence). V was pared by 5 bases and J by 1 base, with 8 bases of the junction left unmatched. The CDR3 is 16 amino acids. The CDR3 bases are TGTGCCAGCAGCCTCCGGACAGGGGCCAAGAACACTGAAGCTTTCTTT. This sequence encodes CASSLRTGAKNTEAFF.

This sequence joins TRBV5-1 and TRBJ2-1; tentatively, D is TRBD2 (6 bases). V was clipped by 0 bases and J by 4 bases, with 14 bases between them. The CDR3 extends over 16 amino acids. Per the germline V gene, CDR1 is SGHRS and CDR2 is YFSETQ. DNA for the CDR3: TGCGCCAGCAGCTTGGAATCTAGCGCGGGTTACAATGAGCAGTTCTTC. Translation gives CASSLESSAGYNEQFF.

This sequence joins TRBV29-1 and TRBJ2-2; D may be TRBD1 or TRBD2 (5 bases each). The CDR3 spans 13 residues. The V and J ends lost 1 base and 7 bases respectively, with 10 bases between them. CDR1 SQVTM and CDR2 ANQGSEA come from the germline V gene. The CDR3 DNA reads TGCAGCGTTGAAGCGGGGCCAGGCGGGGAGCTGTTTTTT. Protein sequence: CSVEAGPGGELFF.

The V and J genes are TRBV7-9 and TRBJ1-5; D is possibly TRBD1 (6 bases). This CDR3 comprises 13 residues. Trimming stripped 5 bases from V and 7 bases from J, with 12 bases between. Germline lookup yields CDR1 SEHNR and CDR2 FQNEAQ (reference sequence). CDR3 bases: TGTGCCAGCAGCCTAGGGGGGGACCAGCCCCAGCATTTT. Protein sequence: CASSLGGDQPQHF.

CDR3 amino acids: CASSLLRTSLSYEQYF. The CDR3 nucleotides read TGTGCCAGCAGTCTACTTCGGACTAGTCTCTCCTACGAGCAGTACTTC. V is TRBV6-6 and J is TRBJ2-7; TRBD2 matches 7 bases. Germline assignment: CDR1 MNHNY and CDR2 SVGAGI (reference sequence). V trimming: 5 bases; J trimming: 0 bases; junction bases outside the gene matches: 10. The CDR3 spans 16 residues.

The chain carries TRBV28 and TRBJ1-2; TRBD1 aligns across 7 bases. The CDR3 spans 16 residues. V gave up 6 bases and J gave up 2 bases; unmatched junction bases: 12. Germline V CDR1 and CDR2: MDHEN, SYDVKM. The CDR3 DNA reads TGTGCCAGCAGAGTTTTTCGGACAGGTCTAAACTATGGCTACACCTTC. This encodes CASRVFRTGLNYGYTF.

J is TRBJ1-1 and V is TRBV5-5; D might be TRBD1 (6 bases). V dropped 3 bases and J dropped 5 bases, with 17 bases sitting between them. The CDR3 is 15 residues long. Looked up from germline, CDR1 is SGHKS and CDR2 is YYEKEE (reference sequence). The CDR3 spells CASSSHFQDSTEAFF. The CDR3 nucleotides read TGTGCCAGCAGCTCCCACTTTCAGGACAGTACTGAAGCTTTCTTT.

This chain connects TRBV5-1 to TRBJ2-7, with D perhaps being TRBD1 or TRBD2 (5 bases each). Germline CDR1 and CDR2: SGHRS and YFSETQ. V was pared by 4 bases and J by 2 bases, with 16 bases between. The CDR3 consists of 15 residues. The CDR3, as DNA: TGCGCCAGCAGCCCCGGGACCGCTAACACCTACGAGCAGTACTTC. Translation: CASSPGTANTYEQYF.

This chain links TRBV7-9 with TRBJ2-3, with 7 bases matching TRBD1. The CDR3 is made up of 16 amino acids. Germline loops: CDR1 SEHNR, CDR2 FQNEAQ (reference sequence). Trimming at V came to 4 bases and at J to 1 base, leaving 8 bases not matched to a gene. CDR3 loop: CASSSIQGRGTDTQYF. As DNA, the CDR3 is TGTGCCAGCAGCTCAATACAGGGGAGAGGCACAGATACGCAGTATTTT.

The rearrangement links TRBV18 to TRBJ1-1; TRBD1 might be the D (6 bases). The CDR3 covers 17 residues. V lost 6 bases and J lost 4, with 24 bases in between. Germline values: CDR1 KGHSH, CDR2 LQKENI. The CDR3 loop is CASSVLTGLAKGTEAFF. The CDR3, as DNA: TGTGCCAGCTCCGTTCTGACAGGCCTCGCAAAGGGCACTGAAGCTTTCTTT.

V gene TRBV19 combines with J gene TRBJ1-1; the D gene is possibly TRBD1 (5 bases). The CDR3 loop spans 13 amino acids. Germline values: CDR1 LNHDA, CDR2 SQIVND (reference sequence). The V gene lost 4 bases and the J gene lost 5 bases, with 11 bases spanning the gap. This chain's CDR3 is CASSRGGWTEAFF. Written as DNA, the CDR3 is TGTGCCAGTAGTAGGGGCGGATGGACTGAAGCTTTCTTT.

The chain links TRBV18 to TRBJ2-7; 7 nucleotides agree with TRBD1. Trimming removed 8 bases from V and 5 bases from J; junction bases left unmatched: 3. Per the germline V gene, CDR1 is KGHSH and CDR2 is LQKENI. This CDR3 has 11 residues. CDR3 protein: CASRQGDEQYF. In DNA form, the CDR3 reads TGTGCCAGCCGACAGGGCGACGAGCAGTACTTC.

The rearrangement uses TRBV28 and TRBJ1-1; perhaps TRBD1 as D (6 bases). Trimming left V 4 bases short and J 11 bases short, with 14 bases between. The CDR3 has 12 amino acids. Germline lookup yields CDR1 MDHEN and CDR2 SYDVKM. For the CDR3, the DNA is TGTGCCAGCAGTTCCCCCCCAGGGGCCGCTTTCTTT. Protein: CASSSPPGAAFF.

CDR3 residues: CASSAGRAGGYGYTF. The DNA for the CDR3 is TGTGCCAGCAGCGCGGGGAGGGCTGGAGGCTATGGCTACACCTTC. The chain employs TRBV7-2 and TRBJ1-2; D is undetermined. Germline V gives CDR1 SGHTA, CDR2 FQGNSA. The CDR3 has 15 amino acids. V was shortened by 5 bases and J by 4 bases, with 17 bases between the two germline ends.

CDR3 nucleotide sequence: TGTGCCAGCAGATCTACAGGGGACTACGAGCAGTACTTC. Protein product: CASRSTGDYEQYF. This sequence joins TRBV28 and TRBJ2-7; 7 bases are shared with TRBD1. The length of the CDR3 is 13 residues. Trimming took 6 bases from V and 3 from J; bases not matched to a gene: 5. In germline, CDR1 is MDHEN, CDR2 SYDVKM.

V is TRBV4-1 and J is TRBJ2-7; D not resolved. Per germline, CDR1 MGHRA and CDR2 YSYEKL. The CDR3 loop spans 14 amino acids. V shed 6 bases and J shed 6 bases, with 18 bases lying between them. CDR3: CASSRPGAHLEQYF. CDR3 nucleotide sequence: TGCGCCAGCAGTAGACCGGGCGCCCACCTCGAGCAGTACTTC.

The chain joins TRBV4-1 to TRBJ2-5; TRBD2 matches at 9 bases. The V and J ends lost 4 bases and 9 bases, in that order; junction bases with no gene match: 9. CDR3 length: 14 residues. Germline values: CDR1 MGHRA, CDR2 YSYEKL. CDR3 loop: CASSREVTSGSQYF. The CDR3 bases are TGCGCCAGCAGCCGAGAGGTGACTAGCGGTTCCCAGTACTTC.

This chain uses TRBV6-5 with TRBJ1-2; D not resolved. Germline-derived CDR1 and CDR2 are MNHEY and SVGAGI. V was clipped by 2 bases and J by 4 bases, with 11 bases between them. The CDR3 has 14 residues. The CDR3 bases are TGTGCCAGCAGTTACCAGGCGGAGGGCTATGGCTACACCTTC. This gives the protein CASSYQAEGYGYTF.

V gene TRBV27 combines with J gene TRBJ2-7; 10 bases are a match to TRBD1. Trimming took 6 bases from V and 6 from J; bases not matched to a gene: 5. The CDR3 spans 13 residues. Germline V CDR1 and CDR2: MNHEY, SMNVEV (reference sequence). CDR3 loop: CASRGTGATEQYF. In DNA, the CDR3 is TGTGCCAGCAGGGGGACAGGGGCGACCGAGCAGTACTTC.

By share, this clone ranks as medium-sized. The gene calls are TRBV25-1 and TRBJ1-1, with D possibly being TRBD1 (5 bases). Trimming stripped 4 bases from V and 3 bases from J, with 12 bases between. This CDR3 is 14 amino acids long. From germline, CDR1 is MGHDK and CDR2 SYGVNS. The CDR3 spells CASSAMGRDTEAFF. The CDR3, as DNA: TGTGCCAGCAGTGCGATGGGCAGGGACACTGAAGCTTTCTTT.

The chain links TRBV18 to TRBJ1-2; D gene unclear. The V and J ends lost 2 bases and 5 bases respectively, with 12 bases between them. Germline assignment: CDR1 KGHSH and CDR2 LQKENI. This CDR3 spans 14 amino acids. CDR3 loop: CASSPRSELYGYTF. CDR3 coding DNA: TGTGCCAGCTCACCAAGGTCAGAACTATATGGCTACACCTTC.

The chain carries TRBV5-4 and TRBJ2-4; D gene uncertain. CDR3 size: 13 residues. V lost 2 bases and J 5 bases, leaving 8 bases between the germline ends. Germline CDR1 is SGHNT and CDR2 is YYREEE (reference sequence). CDR3 nucleotides: TGTGCCAGCAGCTTCCCTCCCCAAAACATTCAGTACTTC. Encoded protein: CASSFPPQNIQYF.

This sequence joins TRBV7-9 and TRBJ1-2; D possibly corresponds to TRBD1 (5 bases). The CDR3 spans 12 residues. Trimming cost V 9 bases and J 4 bases, with 12 bases left between them. Germline V gives CDR1 SEHNR, CDR2 FQNEAQ (reference sequence). CDR3 sequence (DNA): TGTGCCAGTACAATAGGGGCCTATGGCTACACCTTC. Protein product: CASTIGAYGYTF.

The J gene is TRBJ2-1, the V gene TRBV18; D is unclear. V shed 3 bases and J shed 9 bases, with 9 bases lying between them. CDR1 KGHSH and CDR2 LQKENI come from the germline V gene. The CDR3 sequence is 12 residues long. CDR3 protein: CASSPDIGEQFF. The DNA of the CDR3 is TGTGCCAGCTCACCTGACATTGGTGAGCAGTTCTTC.

The J gene is TRBJ2-7, the V gene TRBV5-4; no firm D call. CDR1 and CDR2 from the germline V gene are SGHNT and YYREEE (reference sequence). The CDR3 spans 14 residues. V dropped 2 bases and J dropped 5 bases, with 14 bases sitting between them. CDR3 residues: CASSFSGAHDEQYF. CDR3 DNA: TGTGCCAGCAGCTTCTCCGGAGCACACGACGAGCAGTACTTC.